The rows below give T cell receptor beta chains drawn from one sample of a study of blood T cell repertoires in COVID-19. Method: immunoSEQ multiplex PCR; TCRdb's copy keeps in-frame clones and lacks some. The sample includes about 130,000 clones, about 87% of them seen just once. Sequencing was done on a sample of peripheral blood. The receptors shown here come from a human donor in a cohort sampled during active COVID-19. CDR3s leave out the opening cysteine and the closing phenylalanine or tryptophan. Fields, in order: D gene, J gene, V gene, CDR3 protein. D genes are given only for firm matches.

d_gene: .; j_gene: TRBJ2-3; v_gene: TRBV2; CDR3aa: ASETDMSTDTQY
d_gene: TRBD1; j_gene: TRBJ1-2; v_gene: TRBV3-1/TRBV3-2; CDR3aa: ASSQYHDRGQGYT
d_gene: .; j_gene: TRBJ2-1; v_gene: TRBV9; CDR3aa: ASSPPGASYNEQF
d_gene: .; j_gene: TRBJ1-5; v_gene: TRBV3-1/TRBV3-2; CDR3aa: ASSQDLRAGHVEPQH
d_gene: .; j_gene: TRBJ1-5; v_gene: TRBV12-3/TRBV12-4; CDR3aa: ASSWGGQPQH
d_gene: .; j_gene: TRBJ2-5; v_gene: TRBV7-8; CDR3aa: ASSLVAARGTQY
d_gene: .; j_gene: TRBJ1-1; v_gene: TRBV29-1; CDR3aa: SVVGIGGINTEAF
d_gene: TRBD1; j_gene: TRBJ1-1; v_gene: TRBV6-6; CDR3aa: ASRRAGTDAEAF
d_gene: .; j_gene: TRBJ2-7; v_gene: TRBV6-5; CDR3aa: ASRKQGTEQY
d_gene: TRBD1; j_gene: TRBJ2-1; v_gene: TRBV24-1; CDR3aa: ATSDTGVSYNEQF
d_gene: TRBD1; j_gene: TRBJ1-5; v_gene: TRBV2; CDR3aa: ASSKMGQGSQPQH
d_gene: TRBD1; j_gene: TRBJ1-2; v_gene: TRBV3-1/TRBV3-2; CDR3aa: ASNLGQNYDYT
d_gene: .; j_gene: TRBJ1-6; v_gene: TRBV7-9; CDR3aa: ASTPDRPNSPLH
d_gene: .; j_gene: TRBJ2-2; v_gene: TRBV6-2/TRBV6-3; CDR3aa: ASSYSPLGARELF
d_gene: .; j_gene: TRBJ1-2; v_gene: TRBV3-1/TRBV3-2; CDR3aa: ASSQDTGRDGYT
d_gene: .; j_gene: TRBJ1-1; v_gene: TRBV7-2; CDR3aa: ASSWVYGGAGAEAF